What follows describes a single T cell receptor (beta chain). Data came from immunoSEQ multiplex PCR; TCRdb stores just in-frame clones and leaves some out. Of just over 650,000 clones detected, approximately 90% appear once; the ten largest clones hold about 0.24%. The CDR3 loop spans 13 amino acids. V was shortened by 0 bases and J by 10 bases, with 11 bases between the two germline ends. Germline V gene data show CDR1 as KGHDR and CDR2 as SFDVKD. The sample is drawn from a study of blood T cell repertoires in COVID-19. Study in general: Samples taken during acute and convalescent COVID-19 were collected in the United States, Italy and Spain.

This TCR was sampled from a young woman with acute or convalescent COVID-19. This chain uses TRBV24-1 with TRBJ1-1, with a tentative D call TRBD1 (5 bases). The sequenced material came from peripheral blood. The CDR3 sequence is CATSDLQDGGAFF. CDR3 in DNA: TGTGCCACCAGTGATTTGCAGGACGGGGGAGCTTTCTTT.